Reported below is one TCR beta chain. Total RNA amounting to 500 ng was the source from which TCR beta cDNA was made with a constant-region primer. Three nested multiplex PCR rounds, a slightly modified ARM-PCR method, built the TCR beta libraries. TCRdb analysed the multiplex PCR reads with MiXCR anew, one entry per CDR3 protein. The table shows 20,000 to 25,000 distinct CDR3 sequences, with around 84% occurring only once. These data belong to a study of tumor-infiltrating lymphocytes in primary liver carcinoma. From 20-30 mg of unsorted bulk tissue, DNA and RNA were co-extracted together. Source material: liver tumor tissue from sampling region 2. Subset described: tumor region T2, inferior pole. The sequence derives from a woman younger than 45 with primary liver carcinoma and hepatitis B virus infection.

The CDR3 region has the DNA TGTGCCAGCAGTCCATGGAGAGGGTTCACCGGGGAGCTGTTTTTT. Protein product: CASSPWRGFTGELFF. The chain has TRBV6-5 and TRBJ2-2, with a possible D match to TRBD2 (5 bases). Germline CDR1 MNHEY, CDR2 SVGAGI. The CDR3 is made up of 15 amino acids. Trimming removed 5 bases at V and 4 bases at J, with 14 bases between.